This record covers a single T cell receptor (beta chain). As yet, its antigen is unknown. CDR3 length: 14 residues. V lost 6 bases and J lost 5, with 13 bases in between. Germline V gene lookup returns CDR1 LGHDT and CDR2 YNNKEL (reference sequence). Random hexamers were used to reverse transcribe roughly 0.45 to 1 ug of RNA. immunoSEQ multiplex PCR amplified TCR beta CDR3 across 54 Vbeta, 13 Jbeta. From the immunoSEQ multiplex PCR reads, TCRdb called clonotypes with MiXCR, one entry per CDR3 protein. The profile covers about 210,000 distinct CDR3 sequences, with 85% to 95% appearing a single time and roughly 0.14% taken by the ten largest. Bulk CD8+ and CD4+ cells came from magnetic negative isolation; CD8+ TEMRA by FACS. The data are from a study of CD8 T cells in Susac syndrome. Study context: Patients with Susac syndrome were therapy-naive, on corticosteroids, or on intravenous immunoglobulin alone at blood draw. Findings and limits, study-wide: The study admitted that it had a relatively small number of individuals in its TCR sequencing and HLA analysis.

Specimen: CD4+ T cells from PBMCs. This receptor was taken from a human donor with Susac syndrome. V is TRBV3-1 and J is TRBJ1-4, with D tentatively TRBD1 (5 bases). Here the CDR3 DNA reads TGTGCCAGCAGGGAGGGACTCCTAAATGAAAAACTGTTTTTT. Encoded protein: CASREGLLNEKLFF. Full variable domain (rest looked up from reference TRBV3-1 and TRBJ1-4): DTAVSQTPKYLVTQMGNDKSIKCEQNLGHDTMYWYKQDSKKFLKIMFSYNNKELIINETVPNRFSPKSPDKAHLNLHINSLELGDSAVYFCASREGLLNEKLFFGSGTQLSVL.